Shown below are 5 T cell receptor beta chains from a single sample sequenced in a study of cytomegalovirus exposure and HLA in healthy donors. The PCR contained 60 Vbeta and 13 Jbeta primers. Measured with immunoSEQ multiplex PCR; TCRdb has only the in-frame clones, and not every one. The sample shows 150,000 to 200,000 clones, approximately 82% of them seen only once. Input material: PBMCs. The receptors shown here come from a young woman in good health and CMV-seronegative.

This chain connects TRBV28 to TRBJ2-1; 10 bases agree with TRBD2. The junction had 20 bases not matched to a gene; V was cut back by 6 bases and J by 9 bases. The CDR3 has 18 residues. CDR1 and CDR2 from the germline V gene are MDHEN and SYDVKM. CDR3 coding DNA: TGTGCCAGCAGCCAGACAGGATTACTAGCGGGATTTTCGGTTGAGCAGTTCTTC. It is translated as CASSQTGLLAGFSVEQFF.

V and J are TRBV7-8 and TRBJ2-7; tentatively, D is TRBD1 (6 bases). The V gene lost 2 bases and the J gene lost 2 bases, with 7 bases spanning the gap. Germline CDR1 SGHVS, CDR2 FQNEAQ. The CDR3 loop spans 13 amino acids. The CDR3 DNA follows: TGTGCCAGCAGCTTACAGGGGACCTACGAGCAGTACTTC. It codes for CASSLQGTYEQYF.

This clone was recorded once. The V call is TRBV6-5, the J call TRBJ2-2; D is ambiguous. The CDR3 has 14 residues. Germline values: CDR1 MNHEY, CDR2 SVGAGI. Trimming took off 2 bases at V and 4 bases at J, with 8 bases between the two ends. CDR3: CASSYLGSTGELFF. DNA of the CDR3: TGTGCCAGCAGTTACCTAGGCAGCACCGGGGAGCTGTTTTTT.

The chain joins TRBV19 to TRBJ1-5; D gene unclear. Germline CDR1 reads LNHDA; CDR2 reads SQIVND (reference sequence). This CDR3 has 14 residues. Between the trimmed V and J ends, which lost 7 bases and 2 bases, there was a span of 12 bases. Written as DNA, the CDR3 is TGTGCCAGTAACCCGACAATCCGCAATCAGCCCCAGCATTTT. It specifies CASNPTIRNQPQHF. The variable domain in full, with the rest retrieved from reference TRBV19 and TRBJ1-5, is DGGITQSPKYLFRKEGQNVTLSCEQNLNHDAMYWYRQDPGQGLRLIYYSQIVNDFQKGDIAEGYSVSREKKESFPLTVTSAQKNPTAFYLCASNPTIRNQPQHFGDGTRLSIL.

This rearrangement joins TRBV9 to TRBJ2-3; 11 nucleotides line up with TRBD2. This CDR3 has 16 residues. Trimming took 4 bases from V and 5 from J; bases not matched to a gene: 9. The V gene's germline CDR1 is SGDLS and CDR2 YYNGEE. CDR3 sequence reads: CASSSQLAGGQDTQYF. The CDR3 DNA reads as TGTGCCAGCAGCTCCCAGCTAGCGGGAGGCCAAGATACGCAGTATTTT.